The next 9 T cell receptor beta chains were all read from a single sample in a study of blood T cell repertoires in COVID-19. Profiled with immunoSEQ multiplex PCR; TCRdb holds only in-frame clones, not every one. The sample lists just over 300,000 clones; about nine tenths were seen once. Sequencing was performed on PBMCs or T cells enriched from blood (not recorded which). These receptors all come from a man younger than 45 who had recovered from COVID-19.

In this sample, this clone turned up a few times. As DNA, the CDR3 is TGTGCCAGCAGGCCGAGACAGGGGAACTATGGCTACACCTTC. Translated, it gives CASRPRQGNYGYTF. The V call is TRBV7-9, the J call TRBJ1-2, with 8 bases matching TRBD1. The germline V gene encodes CDR1 SEHNR and CDR2 FQNEAQ (reference sequence). This CDR3 spans 14 amino acids. Trimming removed 6 bases from V and 2 bases from J; junction bases left unmatched: 5.

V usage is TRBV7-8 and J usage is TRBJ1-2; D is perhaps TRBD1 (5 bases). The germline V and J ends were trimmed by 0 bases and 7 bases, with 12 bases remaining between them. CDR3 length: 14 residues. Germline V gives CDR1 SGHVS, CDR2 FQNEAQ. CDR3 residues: CASSLAYLQGGYTF. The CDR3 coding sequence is TGTGCCAGCAGCTTAGCGTACCTCCAGGGTGGCTACACCTTC.

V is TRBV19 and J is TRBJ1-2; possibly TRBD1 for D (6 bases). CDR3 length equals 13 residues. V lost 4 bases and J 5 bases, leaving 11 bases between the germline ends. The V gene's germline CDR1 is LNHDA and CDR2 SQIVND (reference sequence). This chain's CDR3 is CASSRTDSYGYTF. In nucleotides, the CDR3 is TGTGCCAGTAGTAGGACAGATTCTTATGGCTACACCTTC.

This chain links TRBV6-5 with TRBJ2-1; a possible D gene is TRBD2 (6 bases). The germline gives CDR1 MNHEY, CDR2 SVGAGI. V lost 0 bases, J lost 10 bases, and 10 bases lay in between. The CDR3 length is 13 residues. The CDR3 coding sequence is TGTGCCAGCAGTTACTCGCCGGGAGTGGAGCAGTTCTTC. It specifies CASSYSPGVEQFF.

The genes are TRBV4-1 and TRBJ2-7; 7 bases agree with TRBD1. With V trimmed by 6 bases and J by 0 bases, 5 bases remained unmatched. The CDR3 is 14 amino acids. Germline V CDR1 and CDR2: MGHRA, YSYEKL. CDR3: CASSPNRGSYEQYF. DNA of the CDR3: TGCGCCAGCAGTCCGAACAGGGGCTCCTACGAGCAGTACTTC.

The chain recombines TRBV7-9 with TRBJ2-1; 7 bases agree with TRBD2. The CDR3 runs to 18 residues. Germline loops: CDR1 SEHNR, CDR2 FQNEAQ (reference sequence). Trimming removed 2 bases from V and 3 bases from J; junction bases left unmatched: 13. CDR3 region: CASSLKATAGTGYNEQFF. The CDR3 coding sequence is TGTGCCAGCAGCTTAAAAGCCACAGCGGGAACGGGCTACAATGAGCAGTTCTTC. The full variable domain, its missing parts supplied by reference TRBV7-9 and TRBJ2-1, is DTGVSQNPRHKITKRGQNVTFRCDPISEHNRLYWYRQTLGQGPEFLTYFQNEAQLEKSRLLSDRFSAERPKGSFSTLEIQRTEQGDSAMYLCASSLKATAGTGYNEQFFGPGTRLTVL.

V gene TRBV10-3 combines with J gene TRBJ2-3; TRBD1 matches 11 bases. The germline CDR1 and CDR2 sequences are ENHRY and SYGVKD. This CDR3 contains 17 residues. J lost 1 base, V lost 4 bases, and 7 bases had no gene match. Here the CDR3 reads CAISAGTGGFGTDTQYF. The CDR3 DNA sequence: TGTGCCATCAGTGCCGGGACAGGGGGGTTTGGCACAGATACGCAGTATTTT.

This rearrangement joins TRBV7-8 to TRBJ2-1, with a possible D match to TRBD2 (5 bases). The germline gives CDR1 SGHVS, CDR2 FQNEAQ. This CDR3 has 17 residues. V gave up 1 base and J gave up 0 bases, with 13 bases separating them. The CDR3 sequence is CASSLVWTGSSYNEQFF. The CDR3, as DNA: TGTGCCAGCAGCTTAGTTTGGACGGGATCCTCCTACAATGAGCAGTTCTTC.

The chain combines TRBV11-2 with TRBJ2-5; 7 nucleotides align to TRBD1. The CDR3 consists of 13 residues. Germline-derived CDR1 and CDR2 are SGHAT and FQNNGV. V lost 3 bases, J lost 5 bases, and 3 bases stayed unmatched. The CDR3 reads CASSFGTAETQYF. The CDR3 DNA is TGTGCCAGCAGCTTCGGGACAGCGGAGACCCAGTACTTC.